The following is a T cell receptor (beta chain) sequence with its context. What it binds is unknown. The CDR3 is 16 amino acids. Per the germline V gene, CDR1 is SGHVS and CDR2 is FQNEAQ. The V and J ends lost 5 bases and 4 bases, in that order; junction bases with no gene match: 9. Authors' methods: Junction-only sequences without quality scores were provided by ImmunoSEQ, so filtering was different. The data were produced by immunoSEQ multiplex PCR, yet TCRdb's version contains in-frame clones alone and is incomplete. D and trimming come from the DNA, and the V and J calls and clone size come from that table. Of about 300,000 clones in the sample, over 65% were seen once. This entry belongs to a study of shared clonotypes between healthy human individuals. Study-level results: Sampling covered nothing but blood. Tissue TCR repertoires likely differ from those found in blood. Compared with memory subsets, naive subsets generally had larger estimated richness.

The authors divided CD4+ cells into CD45RA+ naive and CD45RA-negative memory subsets. Material for sequencing was memory CD4+ T cells sorted from blood. Subset here: CD45RA-negative fraction. The source is a man younger than 45 in good health. The rearrangement uses TRBV7-8 and TRBJ2-2, with TRBD1 matching over 8 bases. CDR3 amino acids: CASSLRTGTLTGELFF. DNA of the CDR3: TGTGCCAGCAGCCTAAGGACAGGGACCCTCACCGGGGAGCTGTTTTTT. Supplemented by reference TRBV7-8 and TRBJ2-2, the full variable domain reads GAGVSQSPRYKVAKRGQDVALRCDPISGHVSLFWYQQALGQGPEFLTYFQNEAQLDKSGLPSDRFFAERPEGSVSTLKIQRTQQEDSAVYLCASSLRTGTLTGELFFGEGSRLTVL.